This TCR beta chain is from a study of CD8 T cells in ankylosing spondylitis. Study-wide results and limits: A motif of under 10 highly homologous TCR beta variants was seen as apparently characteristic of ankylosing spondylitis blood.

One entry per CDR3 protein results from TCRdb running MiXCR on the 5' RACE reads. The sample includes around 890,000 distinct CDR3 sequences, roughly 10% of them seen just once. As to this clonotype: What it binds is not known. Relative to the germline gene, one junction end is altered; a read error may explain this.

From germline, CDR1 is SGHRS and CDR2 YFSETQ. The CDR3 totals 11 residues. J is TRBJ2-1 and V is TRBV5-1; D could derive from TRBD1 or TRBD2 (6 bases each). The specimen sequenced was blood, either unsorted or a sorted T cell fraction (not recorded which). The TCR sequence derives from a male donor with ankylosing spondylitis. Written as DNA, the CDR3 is TGCGCCAGCAGCTCCGAGGGGGAGGATTACTTC. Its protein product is CASSSEGEDYF. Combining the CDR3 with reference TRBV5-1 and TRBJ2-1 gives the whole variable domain KAGVTQTPRYLIKTRGQQVTLSCSPISGHRSVSWYQQTPGQGLQFLFEYFSETQRNKGNFPGRFSGRQFSNSRSEMNVSTLELGDSALYLCASSSEGEDYFGPGTRLTVL.